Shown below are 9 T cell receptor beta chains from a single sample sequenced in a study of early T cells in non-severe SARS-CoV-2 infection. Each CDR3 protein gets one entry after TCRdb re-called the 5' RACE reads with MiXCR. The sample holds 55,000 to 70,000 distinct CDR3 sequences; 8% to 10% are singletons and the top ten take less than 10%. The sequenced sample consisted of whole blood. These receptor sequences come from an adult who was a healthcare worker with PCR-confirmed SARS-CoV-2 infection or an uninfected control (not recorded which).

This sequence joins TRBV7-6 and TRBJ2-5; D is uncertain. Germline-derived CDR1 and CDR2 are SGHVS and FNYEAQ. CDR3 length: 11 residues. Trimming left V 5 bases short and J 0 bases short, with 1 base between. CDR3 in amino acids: CASSNQETQYF. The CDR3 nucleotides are TGTGCCAGCAGCAACCAAGAGACCCAGTACTTC.

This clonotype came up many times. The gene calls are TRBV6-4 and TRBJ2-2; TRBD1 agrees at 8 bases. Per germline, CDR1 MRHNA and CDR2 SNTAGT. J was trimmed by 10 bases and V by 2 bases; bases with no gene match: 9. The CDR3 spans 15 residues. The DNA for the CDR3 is TGTGCCAGCAGTGACCAAAAGACAGGGGCGGCGGAGCTGTTTTTT. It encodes CASSDQKTGAAELFF.

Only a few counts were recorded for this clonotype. The CDR3 here is CASSFGTNEETQYF. The CDR3 DNA reads TGCGCCAGCAGCTTCGGGACTAATGAAGAGACCCAGTACTTC. The chain employs TRBV5-1 and TRBJ2-5, with 7 nucleotides matching TRBD2. Germline V CDR1 and CDR2: SGHRS, YFSETQ. The CDR3 length is 14 residues. The ends lost 2 bases at V and 3 bases at J; junction bases unmatched: 4.

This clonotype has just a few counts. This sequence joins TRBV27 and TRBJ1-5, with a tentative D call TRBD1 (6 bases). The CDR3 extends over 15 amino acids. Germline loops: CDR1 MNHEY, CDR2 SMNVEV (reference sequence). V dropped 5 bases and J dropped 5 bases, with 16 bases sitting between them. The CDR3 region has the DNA TGTGCCAGCAGTCCCTCAAGCAGGGGCTATCAGCCCCAGCATTTT. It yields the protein CASSPSSRGYQPQHF.

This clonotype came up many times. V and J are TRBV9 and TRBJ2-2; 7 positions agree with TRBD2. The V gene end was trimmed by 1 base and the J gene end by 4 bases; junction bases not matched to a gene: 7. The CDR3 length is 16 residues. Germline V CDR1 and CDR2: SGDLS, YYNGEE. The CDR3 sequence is CASSVLGAGITGELFF. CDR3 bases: TGTGCCAGCAGCGTATTGGGAGCGGGGATCACCGGGGAGCTGTTTTTT.

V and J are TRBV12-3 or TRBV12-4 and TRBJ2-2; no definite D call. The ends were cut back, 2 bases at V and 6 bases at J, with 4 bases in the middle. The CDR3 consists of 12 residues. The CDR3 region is CASSLKPGELFF. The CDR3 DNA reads TGTGCCAGCAGTTTAAAGCCCGGGGAGCTGTTTTTT.

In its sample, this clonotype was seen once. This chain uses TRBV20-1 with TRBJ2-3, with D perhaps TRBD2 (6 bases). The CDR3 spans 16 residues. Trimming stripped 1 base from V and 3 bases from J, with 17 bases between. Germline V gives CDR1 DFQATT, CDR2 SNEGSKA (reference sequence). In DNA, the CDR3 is TGCAGTGCTAGAGCCTCGGTCCGACTAGTGACAGATACGCAGTATTTT. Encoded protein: CSARASVRLVTDTQYF.

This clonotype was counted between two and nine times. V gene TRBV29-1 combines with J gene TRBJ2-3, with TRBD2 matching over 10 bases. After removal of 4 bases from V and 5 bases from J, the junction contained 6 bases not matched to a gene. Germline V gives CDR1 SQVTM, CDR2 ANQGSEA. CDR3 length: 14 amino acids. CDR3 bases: TGCAGCGTTGTACGGCTAGCGGGGGTAGATACGCAGTATTTT. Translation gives CSVVRLAGVDTQYF.

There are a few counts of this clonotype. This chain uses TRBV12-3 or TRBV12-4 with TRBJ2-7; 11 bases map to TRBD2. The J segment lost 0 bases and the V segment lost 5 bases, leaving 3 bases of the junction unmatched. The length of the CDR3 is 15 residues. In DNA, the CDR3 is TGTGCCAGCAGTACTAGCGGGAGTAGCTCCTACGAGCAGTACTTC. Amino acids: CASSTSGSSSYEQYF.